The 13 T cell receptor beta chains given below trace back to one sample, sequenced in a study of blood T cell repertoires in COVID-19. Sequencing was performed with immunoSEQ multiplex PCR; in TCRdb, only in-frame clones are kept and a portion is missing. The sample carries 75,000 to 90,000 clones, over 70% recorded once. Material: peripheral blood. Receptor source: a woman in her 40s with active or convalescent COVID-19.

This clone was counted a few times. The chain recombines TRBV28 with TRBJ1-4; D may be TRBD1 (5 bases). Germline V gene lookup returns CDR1 MDHEN and CDR2 SYDVKM. Trimming left V 4 bases short and J 8 bases short, with 17 bases between. This CDR3 is 15 amino acids long. CDR3 DNA: TGTGCCAGCAGTTCGGGGACTACAGGAATAGAAAAACTGTTTTTT. It specifies CASSSGTTGIEKLFF.

The chain joins TRBV11-3 to TRBJ1-5; 8 positions agree with TRBD1. The J segment lost 4 bases and the V segment lost 5 bases, leaving 16 bases of the junction unmatched. The germline V gene encodes CDR1 SGHNT and CDR2 YENEEA. This CDR3 contains 18 residues. The CDR3 region has the DNA TGTGCCAGCAGCCCAGAGGTCACGGGACAGGTGGTGAATCAGCCCCAGCATTTT. This gives the protein CASSPEVTGQVVNQPQHF. Drawing the rest from reference TRBV11-3 and TRBJ1-5, the complete variable domain is EAGVVQSPRYKIIEKKQPVAFWCNPISGHNTLYWYLQNLGQGPELLIRYENEEAVDDSQLPKDRFSAERLKGVDSTLKIQPAELGDSAVYLCASSPEVTGQVVNQPQHFGDGTRLSIL.

CDR3 DNA sequence: TGTGCCACTGAGCGAGCGGGGGGGAACACCGGGGAGCTGTTTTTT. This encodes CATERAGGNTGELFF. The chain combines TRBV10-3 with TRBJ2-2, with 9 nucleotides matching TRBD2. The CDR3 length is 15 residues. CDR1 is ENHRY, CDR2 SYGVKD, per germline. The junction had 7 bases not matched to a gene; V was cut back by 10 bases and J by 1 base.

The table lists this clone with a few counts. The rearrangement joins TRBV29-1 to TRBJ2-7; tentative D call: TRBD1 (7 bases). CDR3 length: 13 amino acids. Germline CDR1 reads SQVTM; CDR2 reads ANQGSEA. The V and J ends lost 3 bases and 3 bases respectively, with 12 bases between them. The CDR3 is CSVELQGGYEQYF. The CDR3 DNA is TGCAGCGTTGAGCTGCAGGGGGGCTACGAGCAGTACTTC.

The J gene is TRBJ2-7, the V gene TRBV3-1 (or the pseudogene TRBV3-2), with 10 bases lining up with TRBD1. The CDR3 loop spans 16 amino acids. Germline V gives CDR1 LGHDT, CDR2 YNNKEL (reference sequence). With 2 bases clipped from V and 5 bases from J, the junction kept 9 bases outside the gene matches. The CDR3 DNA reads as TGTGCCAGCAGCCAATCGCAGGACAGGGGGTCCCACGAGCAGTACTTC. Translating gives CASSQSQDRGSHEQYF.

V gene TRBV5-8 combines with J gene TRBJ1-1; maybe TRBD1 (6 bases). Per the germline V gene, CDR1 is SGHTS and CDR2 is YDEGEE. The ends were cut back, 0 bases at V and 4 bases at J, with 19 bases in the middle. The CDR3 consists of 17 residues. The CDR3 spells CASSLGGGLTSGTEAFF. The CDR3 coding sequence is TGTGCCAGCAGCTTGGGGGGGGGCTTAACGAGCGGCACTGAAGCTTTCTTT.

This chain joins TRBV28 and TRBJ2-3; 8 positions agree with TRBD2. CDR3 length: 14 amino acids. Germline values: CDR1 MDHEN, CDR2 SYDVKM. With 5 bases clipped from V and 1 base from J, the junction kept 2 bases outside the gene matches. CDR3 protein: CASSPRGGTDTQYF. The CDR3 region has the DNA TGTGCCAGCAGTCCGCGGGGGGGCACAGATACGCAGTATTTT.

CDR3 sequence (DNA): TGTGCCAGTACTACAGCCTTGGGCTACACCTTC. It encodes CASTTALGYTF. V and J are TRBV19 and TRBJ1-2; D unclear. V gave up 7 bases and J gave up 8 bases, with 11 bases separating them. This CDR3 has 11 residues. The V gene's germline CDR1 is LNHDA and CDR2 SQIVND (reference sequence). Full variable domain (remainder filled in from reference TRBV19 and TRBJ1-2): DGGITQSPKYLFRKEGQNVTLSCEQNLNHDAMYWYRQDPGQGLRLIYYSQIVNDFQKGDIAEGYSVSREKKESFPLTVTSAQKNPTAFYLCASTTALGYTFGSGTRLTVV.

The gene calls are TRBV12-3 or TRBV12-4 and TRBJ1-4; D remains unclear. The CDR3 length is 13 residues. Trimming pared 8 bases from V and 5 bases from J, leaving 12 bases between. In DNA, the CDR3 is TGTGCCAGCGGGCAGGCCCAAAATGAAAAACTGTTTTTT. Translation gives CASGQAQNEKLFF.

This clone showed up just once. CDR3 DNA sequence: TGTGCCAGCAGTTCCCCCCTCTCAACAGGGGGCTACGAGCAGTACTTC. It yields the protein CASSSPLSTGGYEQYF. The chain carries TRBV6-5 and TRBJ2-7, with 8 positions matching TRBD1. Germline trimming cut 4 bases from V and 3 bases from J; bases unmatched to any gene: 11. There are 16 residues in the CDR3. From germline, CDR1 is MNHEY and CDR2 SVGAGI.

This chain uses TRBV9 with TRBJ2-2, with 9 bases matching TRBD1. Germline loops: CDR1 SGDLS, CDR2 YYNGEE. The CDR3 extends over 16 amino acids. Trimming took 2 bases from V and 1 from J; bases not matched to a gene: 3. CDR3 DNA sequence: TGTGCCAGCAGCGTTACAGGGGGCCAGAACACCGGGGAGCTGTTTTTT. Protein: CASSVTGGQNTGELFF.

Only one count was recorded for this clone. The gene calls are TRBV18 and TRBJ2-7; TRBD2 matches at 9 bases. Germline assignment: CDR1 KGHSH and CDR2 LQKENI. With 4 bases clipped from V and 0 bases from J, the junction kept 1 base outside the gene matches. CDR3 length: 14 residues. The CDR3 sequence: CASSLTSGSYEQYF. CDR3 bases: TGTGCCAGCTCACTGACTAGCGGCTCCTACGAGCAGTACTTC.

J is TRBJ2-7 and V is TRBV9; 8 nucleotides match TRBD1. With V trimmed by 0 bases and J by 1 base, 3 bases remained unmatched. Germline lookup yields CDR1 SGDLS and CDR2 YYNGEE. The CDR3 is made up of 15 amino acids. Here the CDR3 reads CASSVGRQGSYEQYF. The CDR3 nucleotides are TGTGCCAGCAGCGTAGGGAGACAGGGGTCCTACGAGCAGTACTTC.